Listed below are T cell receptor beta chains from one sample, sequenced in a study of graft-versus-host responses after intestinal transplantation. Profiling relied on immunoSEQ multiplex PCR, and the TCRdb table lists in-frame clones only, not all of them. Of about 3,000 clones listed, 30% to 35% are singletons. The input for sequencing was alloreactive CD4+ T cells from a mixed lymphocyte reaction culture, taken before transplantation. The receptors stem from a human patient who was an organ donor for intestinal transplantation. Each CDR3 is given without its conserved first and last residue.

TRBJ2-7 TRBV6-6 ASSYRGGYEQY
TRBJ2-4 TRBV5-1 ASSLAPSGGSGIQY
TRBJ1-2 TRBV5-1 ASSLLDGNNYGYT
TRBJ2-2 TRBV7-2 ASSLVGVVGTGELF
TRBJ2-6 TRBV6-1 ASRQGTAGANVLT
TRBJ2-3 TRBV5-4 ASSLGALTDTQY
TRBJ2-5 TRBV7-8 ASSPTRGTNQY
TRBJ1-5 TRBV29-1 SGAENSNQPQH
TRBJ1-1 TRBV10-3 ATGDKNTEAF
TRBJ2-7 TRBV28 ASRASPYEQY
TRBJ2-7 TRBV14 ASSQDGEQY
TRBJ2-3 TRBV30 AQQGDLCTDTQY
TRBJ1-6 TRBV19 ASASLDSWTSPLH
TRBJ1-2 TRBV6-9 ASSYSTGGNYGYT
TRBJ2-5 TRBV9 ASSVGTHQETQY
TRBJ2-4 TRBV19 ASSRTGFDKNIQY
TRBJ2-7 TRBV7-2 ASSPDRLGVYEQY
TRBJ2-5 TRBV11-3 ASSLTGQGTQY
TRBJ2-1 TRBV4-1 ASSRGGHRDPSYNEQF
TRBJ2-7 TRBV29-1 SVIPGQKVSYEQY
TRBJ2-5 TRBV4-1 ASSQAWETQY
TRBJ2-4 TRBV19 ASSMGTVVKNIQY
TRBJ1-3 TRBV30 AWSPTSSGNTIY
TRBJ2-1 TRBV19 ASSIPGTMAYEQF
TRBJ1-2 TRBV18 ASSPDKSYGYT
TRBJ2-2 TRBV14 ASSRIQGVGELF
TRBJ2-3 TRBV4-2 ASSQRGGQADTQY
TRBJ2-7 TRBV5-1 ASSTQWGSRGYEQY
TRBJ2-6 TRBV10-3 AIRNTESGANVLT
TRBJ2-3 TRBV10-1 ASSDPDNVADTQY
TRBJ2-7 TRBV18 ASSPSGGPYEQY
TRBJ1-2 TRBV5-1 ASKESQDANYGYT
TRBJ2-4 TRBV11-2 ASSLEGQGIKNIQY
TRBJ1-1 TRBV5-1 ASSLATFTGPNTEAF
TRBJ2-6 TRBV8-2 GRRTKITQSRANVLT
TRBJ1-2 TRBV10-3 AISETGYGYT
TRBJ2-6 TRBV1 TSRGVSLAQSRANVLT
TRBJ2-3 TRBV9 ASNKRGTTDTQY
TRBJ2-7 TRBV7-2 ASSLARDYEQY
TRBJ2-7 TRBV21-1 ASSKGEQY
TRBJ1-4 TRBV6-8 ASSFNEKLF
TRBJ1-5 TRBV18 ASSPGPRGPQH
TRBJ1-2 TRBV5-6 ASSSRGPYGYT